This paragraph reports one T cell receptor beta chain. The target of this receptor is not known. Base qualities were left out, and no much larger clone turns up one base away. This entry comes from a study of T cells in tuberculosis (dated by TCRdb to the late 2010s). With regard to the full study: In the study, CD1B tetramers and high-throughput TCR immunosequencing were combined to characterize T cells specific for the mycobacterial lipid antigen glucose monomycolate (GMM). IGRA-negative adolescents, IGRA-positive adolescents with latent tuberculosis and adults with active tuberculosis, roughly ten per group, were compared in a South African clinical cohort.

Here is what the overall study found, with its caveats: Smaller NN-distances were partly driven by shorter CDR3-alpha lengths in active tuberculosis patients, and statistical significance was not reached for the TCR-beta difference. With the diverse GMM-specific repertoire as input, a classifier achieved roughly 87% accuracy (AUROC about 0.93), whereas GEM motif frequencies as input gave approximately 70% accuracy. Compared with IGRA-negative controls, TCR-alpha repertoires from active tuberculosis had smaller mean NN-distances to GMM-specific TCRs, which suggests that these TCRs underwent clonal expansion. Clinical samples were selected based on the availability of cryopreserved specimens, with adults included as active tuberculosis cases and adolescents included as controls.

At study entry, adolescents were screened for latent tuberculosis infection using a tuberculin skin test and the QuantiFERON-TB GOLD In-Tube IGRA. Immunosequencing was performed on unsorted cryopreserved PBMC, with some 91,000 T cells per clinical donor covered on average. Eleven high schools in the Worcester region of the Western Cape, South Africa, served as enrollment sites for adolescents aged 12 to 18 years. Approximately 10 adolescents infected with M. tuberculosis and approximately ten uninfected adolescents were chosen and matched for age and sex. PBMC from adolescents were isolated by density centrifugation from freshly drawn heparinized blood and then cryopreserved. The immunoSEQ multiplex PCR assay was used to generate TCR libraries, with TCR-beta and/or TCR-alpha/delta assays applied to each sample. The amplified TCR libraries were sequenced using the Illumina high-throughput platform. Regarding the original processing steps: Clustering and dimensionality reduction relied on pairwise TCRdist distances among GMM-specific receptors from T cells that were either sorted ex vivo or expanded in vitro. Each clinical repertoire was assigned a mean NN-distance score, defined as the average TCRdist to the nearest 10% of tetramer-positive reference sequences. To compute GEM TCR motif frequency, the fraction of unique TCRs matching known GEM sequences by V/J usage and CDR3 length was calculated. Active tuberculosis was classified by linear discriminant analysis with leave-one-out cross-validation, implemented in scikit-learn. Imported from immuneACCESS, the table was reduced by TCRdb to in-frame sequences with V and J called. These copies leave out some clones; in studies compared against another copy, an unresolved V gene accounts for under half, and the cause of the remainder is not known. Clone size and the V and J calls come from that table; the DNA yielded D and trimming. A total of roughly 29,000 clones appear in this sample, roughly 93% of them only once. The top ten hold just under 5% of the sample.

This TCR was recovered from a donor aged 10 to 29 with latent tuberculosis or without tuberculosis infection. Sequenced sample: PBMCs.

The CDR3 protein: CSVALWSLRGPPDTQYF. The DNA sequence is as follows: TGCAGCGTTGCCCTGTGGTCTTTGCGGGGCCCCCCGGATACGCAGTATTTT. The chain is made from TRBV29-1 and TRBJ2-3; perhaps TRBD2 is the D gene, with 6 bases matching. The germline V gene yields SQVTM for CDR1 and ANQGSEA for CDR2. The junction shows trimming of 4 bases on V and 6 bases on J, plus 26 bases between the germline ends. Its CDR3 holds 17 amino acids, cysteine through phenylalanine. Here the CDR3 DNA is all that survives: 51 bases in frame from base 1.